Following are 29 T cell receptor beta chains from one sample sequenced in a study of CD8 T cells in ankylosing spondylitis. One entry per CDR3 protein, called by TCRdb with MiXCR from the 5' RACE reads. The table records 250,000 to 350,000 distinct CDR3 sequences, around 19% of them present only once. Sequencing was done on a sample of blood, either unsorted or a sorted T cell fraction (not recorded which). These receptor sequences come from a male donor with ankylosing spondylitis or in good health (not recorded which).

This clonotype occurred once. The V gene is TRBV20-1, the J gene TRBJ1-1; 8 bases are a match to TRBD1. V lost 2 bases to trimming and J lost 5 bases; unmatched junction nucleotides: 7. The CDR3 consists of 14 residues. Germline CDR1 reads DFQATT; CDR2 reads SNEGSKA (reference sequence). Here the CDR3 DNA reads TGCAGTGCTAGAAGGACAGGGCGGGAGACTGAAGCTTTCTTT. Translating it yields CSARRTGRETEAFF.

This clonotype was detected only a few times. The CDR3 DNA sequence: TGTGCCAGCAGTCCTCCAGACAGGGAGATCACCTACGAGCAGTACGTC. Protein sequence: CASSPPDREITYEQYV. The gene calls are TRBV12-3 or TRBV12-4 and TRBJ2-7, with 7 bases lining up with TRBD1. The CDR3 has 16 amino acids. The ends lost 5 bases at V and 2 bases at J; junction bases unmatched: 12.

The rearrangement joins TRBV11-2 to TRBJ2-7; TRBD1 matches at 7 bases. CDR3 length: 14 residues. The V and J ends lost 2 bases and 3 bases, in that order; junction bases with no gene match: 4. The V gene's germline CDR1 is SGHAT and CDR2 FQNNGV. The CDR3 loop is CASSLRGQNYEQYV. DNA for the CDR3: TGTGCCAGCAGCTTAAGGGGACAGAACTACGAGCAGTACGTC.

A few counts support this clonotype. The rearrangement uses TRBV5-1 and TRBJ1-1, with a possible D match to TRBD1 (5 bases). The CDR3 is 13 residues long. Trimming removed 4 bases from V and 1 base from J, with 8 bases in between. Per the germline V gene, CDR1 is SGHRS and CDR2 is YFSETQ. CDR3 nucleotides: TGCGCCAGCAGCCGGGGACCGAACACTGAAGCTTTCTTT. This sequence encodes CASSRGPNTEAFF.

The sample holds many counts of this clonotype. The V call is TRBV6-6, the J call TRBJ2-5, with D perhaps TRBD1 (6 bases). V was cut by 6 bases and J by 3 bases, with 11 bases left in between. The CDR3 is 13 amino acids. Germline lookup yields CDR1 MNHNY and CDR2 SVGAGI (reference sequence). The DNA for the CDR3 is TGTGCCAGCAGCGACAGGCCAGAAGAGACCCAGTACTTC. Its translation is CASSDRPEETQYF.

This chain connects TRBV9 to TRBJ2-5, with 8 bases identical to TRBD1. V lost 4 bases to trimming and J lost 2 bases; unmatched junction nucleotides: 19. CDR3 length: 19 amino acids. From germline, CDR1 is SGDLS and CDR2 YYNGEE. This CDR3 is CASSPSRTGFDRVQETQYF. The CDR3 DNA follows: TGTGCCAGCAGCCCGTCTCGGACAGGGTTCGATAGGGTACAAGAGACCCAGTACTTC.

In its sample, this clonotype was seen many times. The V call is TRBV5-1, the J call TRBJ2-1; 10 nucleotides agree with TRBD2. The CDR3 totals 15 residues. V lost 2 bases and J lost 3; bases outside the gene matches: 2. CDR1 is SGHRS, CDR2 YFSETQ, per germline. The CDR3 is CASSLSGGGYNEQFF. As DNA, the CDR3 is TGCGCCAGCAGCTTAAGCGGGGGGGGCTACAATGAGCAGTTCTTC.

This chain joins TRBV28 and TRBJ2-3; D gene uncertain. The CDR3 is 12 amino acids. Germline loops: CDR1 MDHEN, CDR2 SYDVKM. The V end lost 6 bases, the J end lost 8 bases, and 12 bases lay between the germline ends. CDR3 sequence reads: CASSPSHLTQYF. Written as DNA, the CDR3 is TGTGCCAGCAGCCCAAGCCACCTTACGCAGTATTTT.

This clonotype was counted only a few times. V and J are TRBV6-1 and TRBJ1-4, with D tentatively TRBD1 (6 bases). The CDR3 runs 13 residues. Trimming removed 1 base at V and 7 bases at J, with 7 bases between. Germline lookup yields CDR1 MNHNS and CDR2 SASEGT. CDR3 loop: CASSEGRGEKLFF. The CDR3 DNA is TGTGCCAGCAGTGAAGGCAGGGGTGAAAAACTGTTTTTT.

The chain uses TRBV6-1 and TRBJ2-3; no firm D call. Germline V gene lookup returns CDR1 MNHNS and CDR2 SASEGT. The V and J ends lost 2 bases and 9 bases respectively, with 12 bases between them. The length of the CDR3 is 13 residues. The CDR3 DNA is TGTGCCAGCAGTGAATTCTCCGAGGAGACGCAGTATTTT. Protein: CASSEFSEETQYF.

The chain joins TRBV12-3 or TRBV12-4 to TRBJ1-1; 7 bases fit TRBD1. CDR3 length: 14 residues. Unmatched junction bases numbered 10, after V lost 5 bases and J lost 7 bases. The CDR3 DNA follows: TGTGCCAGCAGTCGGGAGACAGGGCGCAATGAAGCTTTCTTT. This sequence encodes CASSRETGRNEAFF.

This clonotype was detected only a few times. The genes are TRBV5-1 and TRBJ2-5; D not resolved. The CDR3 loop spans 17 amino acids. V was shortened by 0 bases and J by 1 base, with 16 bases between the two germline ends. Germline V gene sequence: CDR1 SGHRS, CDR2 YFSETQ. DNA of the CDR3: TGCGCCAGCAGCTTGGCGCTGTCAGTCTCGTTCCAAGAGACCCAGTACTTC. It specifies CASSLALSVSFQETQYF.

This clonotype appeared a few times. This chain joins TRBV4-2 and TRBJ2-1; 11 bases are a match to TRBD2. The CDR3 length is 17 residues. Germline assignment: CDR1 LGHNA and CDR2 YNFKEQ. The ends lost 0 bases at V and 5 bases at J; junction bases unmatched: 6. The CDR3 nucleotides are TGTGCCAGCAGCCAAGATTTGTTGACTAGCGGGAACAATGAGCAGTTCTTC. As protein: CASSQDLLTSGNNEQFF.

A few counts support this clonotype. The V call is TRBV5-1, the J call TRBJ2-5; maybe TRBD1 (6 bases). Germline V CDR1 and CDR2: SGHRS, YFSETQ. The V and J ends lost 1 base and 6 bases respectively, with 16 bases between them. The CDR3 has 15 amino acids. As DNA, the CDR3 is TGCGCCAGCAGCTTGACAGGGCCAGGGCCGCAGACCCAGTACTTC. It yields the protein CASSLTGPGPQTQYF.

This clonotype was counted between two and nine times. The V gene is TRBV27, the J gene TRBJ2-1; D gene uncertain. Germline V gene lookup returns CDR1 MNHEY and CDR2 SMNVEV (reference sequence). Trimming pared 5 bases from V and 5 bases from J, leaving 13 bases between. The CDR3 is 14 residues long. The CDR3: CASSPSDPHNEQFF. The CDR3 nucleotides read TGTGCCAGCAGTCCATCCGACCCACACAATGAGCAGTTCTTC.

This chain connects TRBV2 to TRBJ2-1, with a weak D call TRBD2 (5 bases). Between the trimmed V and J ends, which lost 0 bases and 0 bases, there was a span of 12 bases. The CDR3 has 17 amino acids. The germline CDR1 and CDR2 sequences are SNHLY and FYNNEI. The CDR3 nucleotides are TGTGCCAGCAGTGAAGCCCGGACTTATAGCTCCTACAATGAGCAGTTCTTC. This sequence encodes CASSEARTYSSYNEQFF.

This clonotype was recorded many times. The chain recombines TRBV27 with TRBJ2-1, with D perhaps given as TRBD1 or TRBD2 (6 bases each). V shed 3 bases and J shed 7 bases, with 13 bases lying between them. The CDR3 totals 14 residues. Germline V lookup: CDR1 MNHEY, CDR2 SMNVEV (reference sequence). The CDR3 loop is CASSLVGGLNEQFF. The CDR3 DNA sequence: TGTGCCAGCAGTTTGGTAGGGGGGCTTAATGAGCAGTTCTTC.

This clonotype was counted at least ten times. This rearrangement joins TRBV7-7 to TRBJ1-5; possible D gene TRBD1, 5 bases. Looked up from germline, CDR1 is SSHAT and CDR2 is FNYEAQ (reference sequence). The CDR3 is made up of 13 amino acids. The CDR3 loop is CASAPGPGQPQHF. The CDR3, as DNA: TGTGCTAGCGCCCCGGGGCCGGGGCAGCCCCAGCATTTT.

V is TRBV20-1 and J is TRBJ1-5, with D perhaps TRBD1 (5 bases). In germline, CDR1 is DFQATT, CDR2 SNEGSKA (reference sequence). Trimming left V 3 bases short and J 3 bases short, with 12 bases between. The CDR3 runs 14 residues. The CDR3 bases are TGCAGTGCTAGTCTCCAGGGACCCAATCAGCCCCAGCATTTT. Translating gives CSASLQGPNQPQHF.

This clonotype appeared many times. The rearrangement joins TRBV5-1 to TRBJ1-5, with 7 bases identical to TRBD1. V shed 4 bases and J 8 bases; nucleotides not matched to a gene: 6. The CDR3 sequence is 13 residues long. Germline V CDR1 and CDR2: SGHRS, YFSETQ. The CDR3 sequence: CASSPTGKEPQHF. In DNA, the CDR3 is TGCGCCAGCAGCCCGACAGGGAAAGAGCCCCAGCATTTT.

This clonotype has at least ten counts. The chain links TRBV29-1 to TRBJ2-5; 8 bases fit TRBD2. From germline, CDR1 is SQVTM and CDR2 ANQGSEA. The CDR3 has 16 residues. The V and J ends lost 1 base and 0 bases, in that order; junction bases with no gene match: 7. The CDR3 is CSVEGEVAGNQETQYF. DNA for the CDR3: TGCAGCGTTGAAGGAGAGGTAGCGGGAAACCAAGAGACCCAGTACTTC.

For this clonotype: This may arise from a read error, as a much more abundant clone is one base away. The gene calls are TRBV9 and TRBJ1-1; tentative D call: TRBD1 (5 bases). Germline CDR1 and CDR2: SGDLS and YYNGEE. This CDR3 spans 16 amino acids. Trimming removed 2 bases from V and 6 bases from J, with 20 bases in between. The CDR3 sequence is CASSVKGLQGNAEAFF. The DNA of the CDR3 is TGTGCCAGCAGCGTGAAGGGCCTCCAGGGCAACGCTGAAGCTTTCTTT.

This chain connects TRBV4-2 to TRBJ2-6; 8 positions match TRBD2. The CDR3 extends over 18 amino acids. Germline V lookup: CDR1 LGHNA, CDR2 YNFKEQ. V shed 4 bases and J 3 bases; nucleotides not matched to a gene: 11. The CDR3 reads CASSPDGAGVVGANVLTF. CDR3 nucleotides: TGTGCCAGCAGCCCAGACGGAGCGGGAGTTGTTGGGGCCAACGTCCTGACTTTC.

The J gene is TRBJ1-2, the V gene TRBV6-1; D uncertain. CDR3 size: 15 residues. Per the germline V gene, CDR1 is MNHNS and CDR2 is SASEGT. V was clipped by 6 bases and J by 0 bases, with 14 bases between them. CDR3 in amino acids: CASSPYPTTNYGYTF. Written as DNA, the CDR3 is TGTGCCAGCAGCCCTTACCCGACTACTAACTATGGCTACACCTTC.

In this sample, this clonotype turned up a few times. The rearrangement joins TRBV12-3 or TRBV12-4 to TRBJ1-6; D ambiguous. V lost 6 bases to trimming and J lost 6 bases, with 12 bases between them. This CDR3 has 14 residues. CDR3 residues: CASSSGPSNSPLHF. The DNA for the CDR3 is TGTGCCAGCAGCTCCGGACCTAGTAATTCACCCCTCCACTTT.

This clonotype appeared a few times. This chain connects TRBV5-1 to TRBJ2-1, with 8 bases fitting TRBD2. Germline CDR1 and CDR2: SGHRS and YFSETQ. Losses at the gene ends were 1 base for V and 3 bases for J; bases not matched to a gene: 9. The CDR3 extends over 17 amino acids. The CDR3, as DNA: TGCGCCAGCAGCTTGTCCGGGAGTAGCGGGAACTACAATGAGCAGTTCTTC. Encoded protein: CASSLSGSSGNYNEQFF. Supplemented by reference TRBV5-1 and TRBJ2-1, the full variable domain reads KAGVTQTPRYLIKTRGQQVTLSCSPISGHRSVSWYQQTPGQGLQFLFEYFSETQRNKGNFPGRFSGRQFSNSRSEMNVSTLELGDSALYLCASSLSGSSGNYNEQFFGPGTRLTVL.

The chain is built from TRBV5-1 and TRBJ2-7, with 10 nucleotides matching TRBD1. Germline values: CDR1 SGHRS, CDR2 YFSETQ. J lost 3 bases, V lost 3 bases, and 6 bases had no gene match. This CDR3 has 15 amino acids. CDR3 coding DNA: TGCGCCAGCAGCTCTGGACAGGGGGTAGGCTACGAGCAGTACGTC. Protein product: CASSSGQGVGYEQYV.

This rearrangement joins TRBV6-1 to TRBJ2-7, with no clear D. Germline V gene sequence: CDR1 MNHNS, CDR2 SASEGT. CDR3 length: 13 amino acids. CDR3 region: CTSSETKGHEQYV. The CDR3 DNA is TGTACCAGCAGTGAAACCAAAGGCCACGAGCAGTACGTC.

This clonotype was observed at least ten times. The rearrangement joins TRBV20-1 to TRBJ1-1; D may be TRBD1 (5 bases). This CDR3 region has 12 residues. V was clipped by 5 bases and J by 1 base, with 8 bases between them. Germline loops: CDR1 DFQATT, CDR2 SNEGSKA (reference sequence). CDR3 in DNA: TGCAGTGCTCGTGACAGGAACACTGAAGCTTTCTTT. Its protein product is CSARDRNTEAFF.